A selection of T cell receptor beta chains follows, all from one sample in a study of blood T cell repertoires in COVID-19. Using immunoSEQ multiplex PCR, the repertoire was profiled, and TCRdb retains in-frame clones only, with some absent. The data contain under 250,000 clones, around nine tenths of them singletons. Specimen: PBMCs or T cells enriched from blood (not recorded which). The origin of the receptors is a woman aged 30 to 39 who had been exposed to COVID-19. CDR3s include the opening cysteine and the closing phenylalanine or tryptophan. Each record gives: clone size, D gene, V gene, J gene, CDR3 DNA, CDR3 protein. A D gene is named only where the DNA matches it firmly. The size entry is marked missing in some rows and otherwise reads once, few, many or a size class.

abundance: -
d_gene: -
v_gene: TRBV5-1
j_gene: TRBJ1-2
CDR3nt: TGCGCCAGCAGCCAGGAGGGTGTTCATGGCTACACCTTC
CDR3aa: CASSQEGVHGYTF

abundance: -
d_gene: -
v_gene: TRBV5-1
j_gene: TRBJ2-5
CDR3nt: TGCGCCAGCAGCTTGGGAGGCCAAGAGACCCAGTACTTC
CDR3aa: CASSLGGQETQYF

abundance: -
d_gene: TRBD1
v_gene: TRBV2
j_gene: TRBJ1-2
CDR3nt: TGTGCCAGCAGTGATCCGGGACAGGTCGTTCATGGCTACACCTTC
CDR3aa: CASSDPGQVVHGYTF

abundance: -
d_gene: TRBD1
v_gene: TRBV10-3
j_gene: TRBJ1-2
CDR3nt: TGTGCCATCACCGAGGACAGGGTCTATGGCTACACCTTC
CDR3aa: CAITEDRVYGYTF

abundance: -
d_gene: TRBD2
v_gene: TRBV9
j_gene: TRBJ2-7
CDR3nt: TGTGCCAGCAGCGTAGGAACCCCTGGACTAGGAAGGTACTACGAGCAGTACTTC
CDR3aa: CASSVGTPGLGRYYEQYF

abundance: -
d_gene: -
v_gene: TRBV7-9
j_gene: TRBJ1-2
CDR3nt: TGTGCCAGCAGCTTAGGAGACAACAACTATGGCTACACCTTC
CDR3aa: CASSLGDNNYGYTF

abundance: -
d_gene: -
v_gene: TRBV29-1
j_gene: TRBJ2-5
CDR3nt: TGCAGCGTTGATAACAGATCGGCGGAGACCCAGTACTTC
CDR3aa: CSVDNRSAETQYF

abundance: -
d_gene: TRBD1
v_gene: TRBV10-3
j_gene: TRBJ1-6
CDR3nt: TGTGCCATCAGTGAGCTGAGCACAGGGGGCTTAAATTCACCCCTCCACTTT
CDR3aa: CAISELSTGGLNSPLHF

abundance: -
d_gene: -
v_gene: TRBV5-6
j_gene: TRBJ2-2
CDR3nt: TGTGCCAGCAGCTTGTTGGCTACCGGGGAGCTGTTTTTT
CDR3aa: CASSLLATGELFF

abundance: -
d_gene: -
v_gene: TRBV6-2/TRBV6-3
j_gene: TRBJ1-2
CDR3nt: TGTGCCAGCAGTTACTCGCGTGGCAGGACAGCCTCTAACTATGGCTACACCTTC
CDR3aa: CASSYSRGRTASNYGYTF

abundance: few
d_gene: -
v_gene: TRBV29-1
j_gene: TRBJ1-2
CDR3nt: TGCAGCGTTGAAGCGGGAACCTATGGCTACACCTTC
CDR3aa: CSVEAGTYGYTF

abundance: -
d_gene: TRBD1
v_gene: TRBV2
j_gene: TRBJ1-2
CDR3nt: TGTGCCAGCCGAACTGATCGGGGACAGGGGCCGGGCGGCTACACCTTC
CDR3aa: CASRTDRGQGPGGYTF

abundance: -
d_gene: -
v_gene: TRBV28
j_gene: TRBJ1-2
CDR3nt: TGTGCCAGCAGTCTCGATTCCACAGGGTTCCGTGGCTACACCTTC
CDR3aa: CASSLDSTGFRGYTF

abundance: -
d_gene: -
v_gene: TRBV5-4
j_gene: TRBJ1-4
CDR3nt: TGTGCCAGCAGCTCGACAGGCGGGGAAAAACTGTTTTTT
CDR3aa: CASSSTGGEKLFF

abundance: -
d_gene: -
v_gene: TRBV6-5
j_gene: TRBJ1-3
CDR3nt: TGTGCCAGCAGCAGACCGGGGGGAAACACCATATATTTT
CDR3aa: CASSRPGGNTIYF

abundance: few
d_gene: -
v_gene: TRBV9
j_gene: TRBJ1-1
CDR3nt: TGTGCCAGCAGCGCCGGAACAGGGAGGAACACTGAAGCTTTCTTT
CDR3aa: CASSAGTGRNTEAFF

abundance: -
d_gene: -
v_gene: TRBV4-1
j_gene: TRBJ1-4
CDR3nt: TGCGCCAGCACCTCTACTGGAAAACTGTTTTTT
CDR3aa: CASTSTGKLFF

abundance: -
d_gene: TRBD1
v_gene: TRBV7-9
j_gene: TRBJ2-7
CDR3nt: TGTGCCAGCAGCTTGGACAGGGACCCTTACGAGCAGTACTTC
CDR3aa: CASSLDRDPYEQYF

abundance: -
d_gene: TRBD1
v_gene: TRBV12-5
j_gene: TRBJ1-1
CDR3nt: TGTGCTAGTGGTTGGGGGACAGGGGGCACTGAAGCTTTCTTT
CDR3aa: CASGWGTGGTEAFF

abundance: -
d_gene: -
v_gene: TRBV18
j_gene: TRBJ2-1
CDR3nt: TGTGCCAGCTCACCACCGGCGGGATATGAGCAGTTCTTC
CDR3aa: CASSPPAGYEQFF

abundance: -
d_gene: TRBD2
v_gene: TRBV18
j_gene: TRBJ2-5
CDR3nt: TGTGCCAGCTCACTGTTGACTAGCGGGGGTCAAGAGACCCAGTACTTC
CDR3aa: CASSLLTSGGQETQYF

abundance: -
d_gene: TRBD2
v_gene: TRBV2
j_gene: TRBJ2-7
CDR3nt: TGTGCCAGCACCTTCAATGGGAGGGAGGTCTACGAGCAGTACTTC
CDR3aa: CASTFNGREVYEQYF

abundance: -
d_gene: -
v_gene: TRBV7-2
j_gene: TRBJ2-3
CDR3nt: TGTGCCAGCAGCTCGGAGGGAATAGGGGAAGATACGCAGTATTTT
CDR3aa: CASSSEGIGEDTQYF

abundance: -
d_gene: -
v_gene: TRBV29-1
j_gene: TRBJ1-1
CDR3nt: TGCAGCGTGATCCAGGGTTTGTATGAAGCTTTCTTT
CDR3aa: CSVIQGLYEAFF

abundance: -
d_gene: -
v_gene: TRBV11-2
j_gene: TRBJ2-5
CDR3nt: TGTGCCAGCAGCTTAGTTTGGCGGGACGGAGGAGAGACCCAGTACTTC
CDR3aa: CASSLVWRDGGETQYF

abundance: -
d_gene: -
v_gene: TRBV7-8
j_gene: TRBJ1-5
CDR3nt: TGTGCCAGCAGCAACAGGGAGATGGATCAGCCCCAGCATTTT
CDR3aa: CASSNREMDQPQHF

abundance: -
d_gene: -
v_gene: TRBV5-1
j_gene: TRBJ2-3
CDR3nt: TGCGCCAGCAGCTTCCGGGACTGGAAAGACTCGACAGATACGCAGTATTTT
CDR3aa: CASSFRDWKDSTDTQYF

abundance: -
d_gene: TRBD1
v_gene: TRBV4-1
j_gene: TRBJ1-2
CDR3nt: TGCGCCAGCAGCCAAGAGACAGGGGCCTATGGCTACACCTTC
CDR3aa: CASSQETGAYGYTF

abundance: -
d_gene: -
v_gene: TRBV12-5
j_gene: TRBJ2-7
CDR3nt: TGTGCTAGTGGTTTCGGTAGCGGCCTTGGAGAGCAGTACTTC
CDR3aa: CASGFGSGLGEQYF

abundance: -
d_gene: -
v_gene: TRBV7-2
j_gene: TRBJ2-1
CDR3nt: TGTGCCAGCAGCTTAGGTGGGAGCAATGAGCAGTTCTTC
CDR3aa: CASSLGGSNEQFF

abundance: -
d_gene: -
v_gene: TRBV2
j_gene: TRBJ1-1
CDR3nt: TGTGCCAGCAGTACAGAGAACACTGAAGCTTTCTTT
CDR3aa: CASSTENTEAFF

abundance: -
d_gene: -
v_gene: TRBV6-5
j_gene: TRBJ1-5
CDR3nt: TGTGCCAGCAGGCGCCGGGAAAACCAGCCCCAGCATTTT
CDR3aa: CASRRRENQPQHF

abundance: -
d_gene: TRBD1
v_gene: TRBV30
j_gene: TRBJ2-3
CDR3nt: TGTGCCTGGAGCGACAGGGGCAGGGGTTCCAATACGCAGTATTTT
CDR3aa: CAWSDRGRGSNTQYF

abundance: -
d_gene: TRBD1
v_gene: TRBV5-1
j_gene: TRBJ1-1
CDR3nt: TGCGCCAGCAGCTCTAGGACAGGACTTATGAACACTGAAGCTTTCTTT
CDR3aa: CASSSRTGLMNTEAFF

abundance: -
d_gene: TRBD2
v_gene: TRBV19
j_gene: TRBJ2-7
CDR3nt: TGTGCCAGTAGTATATCATCGGGGGGGAGAACCTTCTACGAGCAGTACTTC
CDR3aa: CASSISSGGRTFYEQYF

abundance: -
d_gene: TRBD1
v_gene: TRBV6-5
j_gene: TRBJ1-6
CDR3nt: TGTGCCAGCAGTTACTCTCGACAGGGTCTCCACTTT
CDR3aa: CASSYSRQGLHF

abundance: -
d_gene: -
v_gene: TRBV19
j_gene: TRBJ1-5
CDR3nt: TGTGCCAGTAGTATTCCGCAGGGGAGACAAGGGGATCAGCCCCAGCATTTT
CDR3aa: CASSIPQGRQGDQPQHF

abundance: -
d_gene: -
v_gene: TRBV5-4
j_gene: TRBJ2-5
CDR3nt: TGTGCCAGCAGCGGGGGCCCCCAAGAGACCCAGTACTTC
CDR3aa: CASSGGPQETQYF

abundance: -
d_gene: TRBD1
v_gene: TRBV4-1
j_gene: TRBJ2-2
CDR3nt: TGCGCCAGCAGCCTGTCCCGGGACAGGCTGAACACCGGGGAGCTGTTTTTT
CDR3aa: CASSLSRDRLNTGELFF

abundance: -
d_gene: TRBD2
v_gene: TRBV5-1
j_gene: TRBJ2-1
CDR3nt: TGCGCCAGCAGCTTTTTAGCGGGAGGAAATGAGCAGTTCTTC
CDR3aa: CASSFLAGGNEQFF

abundance: -
d_gene: TRBD2
v_gene: TRBV4-1
j_gene: TRBJ2-1
CDR3nt: TGCGCCAGCAGCCCCGTAGAGCGGGGAGACAATGAGCAGTTCTTC
CDR3aa: CASSPVERGDNEQFF

abundance: -
d_gene: TRBD1
v_gene: TRBV29-1
j_gene: TRBJ2-3
CDR3nt: TGCAGCGTTCGGGACAGCTATTCAGATACGCAGTATTTT
CDR3aa: CSVRDSYSDTQYF

abundance: -
d_gene: -
v_gene: TRBV5-1
j_gene: TRBJ2-1
CDR3nt: TGCGCCAGCAGTTCGGGACTCCTCCACAATGAGCAGTTCTTC
CDR3aa: CASSSGLLHNEQFF

abundance: -
d_gene: -
v_gene: TRBV7-9
j_gene: TRBJ2-1
CDR3nt: TGTGCCAGCAGCCCGAGAAGGGGTGAGCAGTTCTTC
CDR3aa: CASSPRRGEQFF

abundance: -
d_gene: -
v_gene: TRBV6-5
j_gene: TRBJ1-2
CDR3nt: TGTGCCACTCATCGGACTGATGGCACCTATGGCTACACCTTC
CDR3aa: CATHRTDGTYGYTF

abundance: -
d_gene: -
v_gene: TRBV9
j_gene: TRBJ2-1
CDR3nt: TGTGCCAGCAGCATAGCGAGGAGCTCCTACAATGAGCAGTTCTTC
CDR3aa: CASSIARSSYNEQFF

abundance: -
d_gene: -
v_gene: TRBV7-2
j_gene: TRBJ2-1
CDR3nt: TGTGCCAGCAGCTTAGCGAGACAGTTGCATGAGCAGTTCTTC
CDR3aa: CASSLARQLHEQFF

abundance: once
d_gene: TRBD1
v_gene: TRBV10-3
j_gene: TRBJ1-2
CDR3nt: TGTGCCACCGGACAGGGCCTTCGGTATGGCTACACCTTC
CDR3aa: CATGQGLRYGYTF

abundance: -
d_gene: TRBD1
v_gene: TRBV28
j_gene: TRBJ1-4
CDR3nt: TGTGCCAGCAGTTCCCAAGGGGGCATGGATGAAAAACTGTTTTTT
CDR3aa: CASSSQGGMDEKLFF

abundance: -
d_gene: -
v_gene: TRBV2
j_gene: TRBJ2-7
CDR3nt: TGTGCCAGCAGTCTGCGGGACGAGCAGTACTTC
CDR3aa: CASSLRDEQYF

abundance: -
d_gene: -
v_gene: TRBV2
j_gene: TRBJ1-1
CDR3nt: TGTGCCAGCAGTAAAACAGGGATCCGCACTGAAGCTTTCTTT
CDR3aa: CASSKTGIRTEAFF

abundance: -
d_gene: TRBD1
v_gene: TRBV2
j_gene: TRBJ2-6
CDR3nt: TGTGCCAGCAGTTACTTCCGGGACAGCTCTAAGATCCTGACTTTC
CDR3aa: CASSYFRDSSKILTF

abundance: -
d_gene: TRBD1
v_gene: TRBV12-3/TRBV12-4
j_gene: TRBJ1-1
CDR3nt: TGTGCCAGCACGGACAGGGGAAGCACTGAAGCTTTCTTT
CDR3aa: CASTDRGSTEAFF

abundance: -
d_gene: TRBD1
v_gene: TRBV4-1
j_gene: TRBJ2-2
CDR3nt: TGCGCCAGCAGCCAAGCCTCAAGACAGGGTCGGAACACCGGGGAGCTGTTTTTT
CDR3aa: CASSQASRQGRNTGELFF